This T cell receptor (beta chain) emerged from a study of blood T cell repertoires in COVID-19. Turning to the study itself: T cells, B-cell-depleted T cells, or PBMCs supplied cDNA or gDNA.

Sequenced by immunoSEQ multiplex PCR; TCRdb stores in-frame clones only, minus some. Here the sample spans 60,000 to 70,000 clones, roughly 82% being singletons. This CDR3 spans 14 amino acids. Germline V gene data show CDR1 as MDHEN and CDR2 as SYDVKM. Trimming took off 2 bases at V and 4 bases at J, with 12 bases between the two ends. The V and J genes are TRBV28 and TRBJ2-7, with D unresolved. This sequence originates from a human donor in a cohort sampled during active COVID-19. What was sequenced was peripheral blood. CDR3 DNA: TGTGCCAGCAGTTTAACAGAGACAAAATACGAGCAGTACTTC. Encoded protein: CASSLTETKYEQYF.